This T cell receptor beta chain is drawn from a study of Ad26.COV2.S vaccination and SARS-CoV-2 variants. General observations from the study: Breadth of non-spike TCRs did not differ between vaccinees and placebo recipients. Substantial post-vaccination breadth of spike-specific CD8+ and CD4+ T cell responses was reported.

The V end was cut by 5 bases, the J end by 1 base, with 9 bases between. The CDR3 spans 14 residues. Germline assignment: CDR1 KGHSH and CDR2 LQKENI. A remark on this clone: The antigen is unknown.

The protocol was immunoSEQ multiplex PCR, while the TCRdb copy is restricted to in-frame clones and leaves out a portion. The sample comprises about 680,000 clones, 89% of which are singletons, and about 1.5% rests with the top ten. Treatment of the sample: about 20 received Ad26.COV2.S at low or high dose, single or two shots; about five received placebo; per-sample allocation not given. Repertoires come from day 63 after the first vaccine or placebo injection. Source: peripheral blood, taken in a trial of Ad26.COV2.S vaccine versus placebo. The rearrangement links TRBV18 to TRBJ1-5; D unclear. The receptor's source is a person between 18 and 65 years old who received the Ad26.COV2.S COVID-19 vaccine or a placebo. The CDR3 region has the DNA TGTGCCAGCTCAGTCGTCTCGAGCAATCAGCCCCAGCATTTT. Amino acids: CASSVVSSNQPQHF.